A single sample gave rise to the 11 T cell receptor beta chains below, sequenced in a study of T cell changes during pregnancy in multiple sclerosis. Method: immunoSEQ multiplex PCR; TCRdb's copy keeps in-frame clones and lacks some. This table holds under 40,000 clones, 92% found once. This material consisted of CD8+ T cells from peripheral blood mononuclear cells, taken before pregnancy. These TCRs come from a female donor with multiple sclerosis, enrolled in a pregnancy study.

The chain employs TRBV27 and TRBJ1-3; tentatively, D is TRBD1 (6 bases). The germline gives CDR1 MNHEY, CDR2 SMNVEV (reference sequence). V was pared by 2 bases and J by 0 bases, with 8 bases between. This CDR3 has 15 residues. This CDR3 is CASSLRRGSGNTIYF. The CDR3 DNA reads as TGTGCCAGCAGTTTACGCAGGGGCTCTGGAAACACCATATATTTT.

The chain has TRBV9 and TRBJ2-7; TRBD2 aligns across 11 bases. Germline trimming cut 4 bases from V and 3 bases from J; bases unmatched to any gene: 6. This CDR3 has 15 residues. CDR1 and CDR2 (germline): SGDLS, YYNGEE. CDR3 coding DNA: TGTGCCAGCAGCAGTAGCGGGGGGGCCGACTACGAGCAGTACTTC. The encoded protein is CASSSSGGADYEQYF.

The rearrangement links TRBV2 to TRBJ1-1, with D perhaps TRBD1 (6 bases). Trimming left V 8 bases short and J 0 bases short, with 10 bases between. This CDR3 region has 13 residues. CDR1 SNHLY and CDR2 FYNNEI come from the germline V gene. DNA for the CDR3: TGTGCCAGCCCGACAGGTATGAACACTGAAGCTTTCTTT. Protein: CASPTGMNTEAFF.

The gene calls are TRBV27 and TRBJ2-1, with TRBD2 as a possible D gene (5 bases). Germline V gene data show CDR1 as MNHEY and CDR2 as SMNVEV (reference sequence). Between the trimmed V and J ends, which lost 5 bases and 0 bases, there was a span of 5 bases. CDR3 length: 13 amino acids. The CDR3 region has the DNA TGTGCCAGCAGTCGGGACTCCTACAATGAGCAGTTCTTC. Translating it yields CASSRDSYNEQFF.

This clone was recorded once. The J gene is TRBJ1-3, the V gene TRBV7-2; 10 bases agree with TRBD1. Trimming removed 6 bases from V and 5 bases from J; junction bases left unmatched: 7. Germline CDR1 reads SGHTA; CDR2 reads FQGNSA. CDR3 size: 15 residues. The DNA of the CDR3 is TGTGCCAGCAGGGAACCGGGACAGGGGAGAAACACCATATATTTT. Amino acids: CASREPGQGRNTIYF.

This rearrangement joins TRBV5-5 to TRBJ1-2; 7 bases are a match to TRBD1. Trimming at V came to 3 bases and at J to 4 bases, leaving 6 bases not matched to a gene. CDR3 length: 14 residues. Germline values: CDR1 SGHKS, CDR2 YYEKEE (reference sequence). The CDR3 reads CASSWDRSLYGYTF. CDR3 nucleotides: TGTGCCAGCAGCTGGGACAGAAGTCTCTATGGCTACACCTTC.

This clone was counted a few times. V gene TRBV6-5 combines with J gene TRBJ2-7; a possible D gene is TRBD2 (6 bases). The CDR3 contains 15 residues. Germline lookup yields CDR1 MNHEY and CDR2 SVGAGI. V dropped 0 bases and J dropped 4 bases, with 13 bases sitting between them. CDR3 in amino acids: CASSYSRGSRYEQYF. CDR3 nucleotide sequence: TGTGCCAGCAGTTACTCACGGGGGAGTAGGTACGAGCAGTACTTC.

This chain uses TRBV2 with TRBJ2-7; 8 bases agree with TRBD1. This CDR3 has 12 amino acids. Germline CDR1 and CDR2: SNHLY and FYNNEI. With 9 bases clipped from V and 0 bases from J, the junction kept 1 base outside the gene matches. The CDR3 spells CASTGGSYEQYF. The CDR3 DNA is TGTGCCAGTACAGGGGGCTCCTACGAGCAGTACTTC.

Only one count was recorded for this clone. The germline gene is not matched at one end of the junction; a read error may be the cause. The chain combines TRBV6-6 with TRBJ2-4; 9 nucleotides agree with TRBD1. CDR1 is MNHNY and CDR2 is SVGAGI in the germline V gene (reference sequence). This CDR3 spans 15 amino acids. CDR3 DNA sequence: TGTGCCAGCAGTCAGGACAGGGGTGGCAAAAGCATTCAGTACTTC. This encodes CASSQDRGGKSIQYF.

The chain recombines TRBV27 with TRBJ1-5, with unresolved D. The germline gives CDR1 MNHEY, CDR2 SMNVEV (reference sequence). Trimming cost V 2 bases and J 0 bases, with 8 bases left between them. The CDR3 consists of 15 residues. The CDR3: CASSLTQYSNQPQHF. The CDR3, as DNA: TGTGCCAGCAGTTTAACCCAGTATAGCAATCAGCCCCAGCATTTT.

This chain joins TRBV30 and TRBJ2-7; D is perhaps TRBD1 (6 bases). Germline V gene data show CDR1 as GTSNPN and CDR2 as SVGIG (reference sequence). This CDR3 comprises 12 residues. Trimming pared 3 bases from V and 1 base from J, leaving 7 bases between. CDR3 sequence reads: CAWRRGSYEQYF. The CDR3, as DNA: TGTGCCTGGAGGAGGGGGTCCTACGAGCAGTACTTC.